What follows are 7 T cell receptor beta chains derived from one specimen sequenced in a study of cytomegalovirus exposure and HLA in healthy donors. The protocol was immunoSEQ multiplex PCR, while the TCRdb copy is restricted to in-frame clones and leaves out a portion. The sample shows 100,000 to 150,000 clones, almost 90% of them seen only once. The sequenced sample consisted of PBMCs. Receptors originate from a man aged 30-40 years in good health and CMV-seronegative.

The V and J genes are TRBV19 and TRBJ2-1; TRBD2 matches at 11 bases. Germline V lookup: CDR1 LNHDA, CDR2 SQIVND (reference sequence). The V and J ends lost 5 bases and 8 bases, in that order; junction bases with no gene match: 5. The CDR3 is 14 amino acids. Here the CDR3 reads CASSLAGGTDEQFF. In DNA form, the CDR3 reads TGTGCCAGTAGTCTAGCGGGAGGTACCGATGAGCAGTTCTTC.

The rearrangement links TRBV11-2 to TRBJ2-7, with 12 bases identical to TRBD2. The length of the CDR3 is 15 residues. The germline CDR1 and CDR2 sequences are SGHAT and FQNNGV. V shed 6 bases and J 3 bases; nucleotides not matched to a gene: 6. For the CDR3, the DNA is TGTGCCAGCAGGCCAATACTAGCGGGAGGCTACGAGCAGTACTTC. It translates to CASRPILAGGYEQYF. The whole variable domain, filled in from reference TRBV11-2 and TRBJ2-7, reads EAGVAQSPRYKIIEKRQSVAFWCNPISGHATLYWYQQILGQGPKLLIQFQNNGVVDDSQLPKDRFSAERLKGVDSTLKIQPAKLEDSAVYLCASRPILAGGYEQYFGPGTRLTVT.

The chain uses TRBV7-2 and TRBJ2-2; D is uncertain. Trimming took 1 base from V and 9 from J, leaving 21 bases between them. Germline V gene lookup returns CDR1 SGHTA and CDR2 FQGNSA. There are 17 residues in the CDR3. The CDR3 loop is CASSLGSSPFQAWELFF. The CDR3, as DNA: TGTGCCAGCAGCTTAGGTTCGAGTCCCTTCCAAGCCTGGGAGCTGTTTTTT.

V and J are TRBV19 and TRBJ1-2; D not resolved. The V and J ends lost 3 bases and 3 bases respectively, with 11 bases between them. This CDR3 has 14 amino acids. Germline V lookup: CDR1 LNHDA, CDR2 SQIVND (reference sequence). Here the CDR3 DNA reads TGTGCCAGTAGTATTAACACAGTTTACTATGGCTACACCTTC. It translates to CASSINTVYYGYTF. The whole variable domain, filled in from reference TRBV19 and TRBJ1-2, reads DGGITQSPKYLFRKEGQNVTLSCEQNLNHDAMYWYRQDPGQGLRLIYYSQIVNDFQKGDIAEGYSVSREKKESFPLTVTSAQKNPTAFYLCASSINTVYYGYTFGSGTRLTVV.

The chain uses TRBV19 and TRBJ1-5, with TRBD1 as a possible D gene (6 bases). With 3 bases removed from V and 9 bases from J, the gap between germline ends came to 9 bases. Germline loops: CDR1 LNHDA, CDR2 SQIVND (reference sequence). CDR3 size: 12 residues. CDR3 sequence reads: CASSIPGVPQHF. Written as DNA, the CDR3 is TGTGCCAGTAGTATCCCAGGGGTGCCCCAGCATTTT.

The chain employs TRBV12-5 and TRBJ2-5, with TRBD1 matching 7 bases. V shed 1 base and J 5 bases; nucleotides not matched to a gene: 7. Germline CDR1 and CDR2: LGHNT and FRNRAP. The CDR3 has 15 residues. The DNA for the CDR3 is TGTGCTAGTGGTTTGGGACAGGGACCCAAGGAGACCCAGTACTTC. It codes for CASGLGQGPKETQYF.

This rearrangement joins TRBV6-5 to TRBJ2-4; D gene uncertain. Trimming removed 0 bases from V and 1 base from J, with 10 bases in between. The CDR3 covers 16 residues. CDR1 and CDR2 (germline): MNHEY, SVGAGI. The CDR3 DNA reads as TGTGCCAGCAGTTACTCGTGGCAGGCCGCCAAAAACATTCAGTACTTC. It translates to CASSYSWQAAKNIQYF.